The 10 T cell receptor beta chains in this list originate from one sample, sequenced in a study of T cells in Graves' hyperthyroidism and ophthalmopathy (dated by TCRdb to 2018 to 2020). Libraries were made using multiplex PCR. TCRdb records Illumina HiSeq 2000 as the sequencer. Amplification of TCR beta CDR3 regions was carried out from RNA transcripts. A first-round RT-PCR of the TCR CDR3 used the HTBI primer set with the Qiagen OneStep RT-PCR kit. Starting from the raw public reads, TCRdb applied fastp trimming at Q25, assembled clones with MiXCR and retained in-frame beta chains. CDR3 protein duplicates are merged, each entry listing the most common genes and DNA. The sample profile shows about 380,000 distinct CDR3 sequences; roughly 15% of them were found once. Around a fifth of the sample comes from the top ten. Material: blood. Receptors originate from a woman aged 30 to 39 with Graves' ophthalmopathy.

In this sample, this clonotype turned up a few times. The chain recombines TRBV15 with TRBJ2-1; 9 bases are shared with TRBD2. CDR1 LNHNV and CDR2 YYDKDF come from the germline V gene (reference sequence). With 9 bases clipped from V and 2 bases from J, the junction kept 5 bases outside the gene matches. This CDR3 contains 14 residues. The DNA for the CDR3 is TGTGCCACGACCGCGGGGGGGACCTACAATGAGCAGTTCTTC. It codes for CATTAGGTYNEQFF.

This clonotype was seen ten or more times. The chain couples TRBV20-1 to TRBJ2-7; D may correspond to TRBD1 or TRBD2 (5 bases each). Germline V CDR1 and CDR2: DFQATT, SNEGSKA (reference sequence). The V and J ends lost 6 bases and 2 bases respectively, with 11 bases between them. CDR3 size: 12 residues. The CDR3 protein is CSAPGPTYEQYF. The DNA for the CDR3 is TGCAGTGCCCCGGGACCCACCTACGAGCAGTACTTC.

This chain links TRBV9 with TRBJ2-3; 12 nucleotides align to TRBD2. Per germline, CDR1 SGDLS and CDR2 YYNGEE. The CDR3 loop spans 16 amino acids. Trimming at V came to 3 bases and at J to 2 bases, leaving 4 bases not matched to a gene. For the CDR3, the DNA is TGTGCCAGCAGCGCCTGGACTAGCGGGATCACAGATACGCAGTATTTT. Translation: CASSAWTSGITDTQYF.

In its sample, this clonotype was seen many times. The chain couples TRBV20-1 to TRBJ2-7; 12 bases fit TRBD1. The CDR3 runs 16 residues. Trimming removed 6 bases from V and 5 bases from J; junction bases left unmatched: 14. Germline V lookup: CDR1 DFQATT, CDR2 SNEGSKA (reference sequence). In DNA, the CDR3 is TGCAGTGCGAGCCTACAACCGGGACAGGGGGCCCACGAGCAGTACTTC. Amino acid sequence: CSASLQPGQGAHEQYF.

Comments on this clonotype: A read error may be the cause here, since a much bigger clone is one base away. The CDR3 spells CASSFIRGGSYNEQLF. The CDR3, as DNA: TGTGCCAGCAGTTTCATCCGGGGGGGCTCCTACAATGAGCAGCTCTTC. The chain links TRBV7-2 to TRBJ2-1; 8 nucleotides align to TRBD2. In germline, CDR1 is SGHTA, CDR2 FQGNSA. CDR3 length equals 16 residues.

Ten or more counts support this clonotype. The chain is built from TRBV6-9 and TRBJ1-5; D remains unclear. The V gene lost 0 bases and the J gene lost 0 bases, with 3 bases spanning the gap. Germline V gene data show CDR1 as MNHGY and CDR2 as SVAAGI. This CDR3 has 14 residues. The CDR3 is CASSYSSSNQPQHF. The CDR3 nucleotides are TGTGCCAGCAGTTATTCTTCTAGCAATCAGCCCCAGCATTTT.

With respect to this clonotype: Germline is not matched at one junction end, which may reflect a read error. V is TRBV2 and J is TRBJ2-2; 7 bases map to TRBD1. Germline V lookup: CDR1 SNHLY, CDR2 FYNNEI. CDR3 size: 15 residues. CDR3 protein: CAGSSGQEWTGELFF. Written as DNA, the CDR3 is TGTGCCGGCAGCTCCGGACAGGAGTGGACCGGGGAGCTGTTTTTT.

This clonotype has at least ten counts. J is TRBJ1-5 and V is TRBV6-1; D gene ambiguous. Per germline, CDR1 MNHNS and CDR2 SASEGT. The CDR3 contains 15 residues. V lost 6 bases to trimming and J lost 0 bases, with 12 bases between them. In DNA form, the CDR3 reads TGTGCCAGCAGGGCCGCGTCTTTTAGCAATCAGCCCCAGCATTTT. This encodes CASRAASFSNQPQHF.

This clonotype occurred many times. V and J are TRBV11-2 and TRBJ1-2, with D possibly matching TRBD1 (6 bases). V lost 7 bases to trimming and J lost 4 bases, with 19 bases between them. Germline-derived CDR1 and CDR2 are SGHAT and FQNNGV. The CDR3 loop spans 15 amino acids. CDR3 coding DNA: TGTGCCAGCACCCCCCCCGGGGGCGGATTCTATGGCTACACCTTC. This gives the protein CASTPPGGGFYGYTF.

Ten or more counts support this clonotype. V usage is TRBV7-9 and J usage is TRBJ2-3; the match to TRBD1 covers 7 bases. Germline V lookup: CDR1 SEHNR, CDR2 FQNEAQ (reference sequence). CDR3 length: 16 amino acids. The V segment lost 1 base and the J segment 5 bases; nucleotides outside the gene matches: 9. DNA for the CDR3: TGTGCCAGCAGCTTAGATAGACCGACAGGGAGAGATACGCAGTATTTT. It codes for CASSLDRPTGRDTQYF.